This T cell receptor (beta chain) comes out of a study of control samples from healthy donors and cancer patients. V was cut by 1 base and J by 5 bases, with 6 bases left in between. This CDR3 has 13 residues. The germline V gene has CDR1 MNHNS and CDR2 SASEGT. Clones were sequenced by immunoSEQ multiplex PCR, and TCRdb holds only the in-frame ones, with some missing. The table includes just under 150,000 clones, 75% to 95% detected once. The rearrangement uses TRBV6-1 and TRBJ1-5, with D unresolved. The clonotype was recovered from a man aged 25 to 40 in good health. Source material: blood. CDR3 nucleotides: TGTGCCAGCAGTGAAGGCGGCCATCAGCCCCAGCATTTT. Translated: CASSEGGHQPQHF.